The clone carrying this TCR beta chain was seen just once. The authors' processing: Scientists estimated how many nucleated cells there were by amplifying reference gene primers. The data were produced by immunoSEQ multiplex PCR, yet TCRdb's version contains in-frame clones alone and is incomplete. V, J and clone size are those of that table, while D and trimming were read from the DNA. The sample carries a few hundred thousand clones, more than 75% recorded once. The sample belongs to a study of blood T cell repertoires in COVID-19. Study-level background: Samples came from the United States, Italy and Spain, spanning acute and convalescent COVID-19. In each case, the material was cDNA or gDNA derived from T cells, B-cell-depleted T cells, or PBMCs.

This CDR3 has 11 residues. Trimming cost V 6 bases and J 3 bases, with 9 bases left between them. The germline V gene has CDR1 GTSNPN and CDR2 SVGIG (reference sequence). The chain employs TRBV30 and TRBJ2-7; unclear D gene. The sequence was obtained from a woman aged 50 to 65 who had recovered from COVID-19. Sequencing used peripheral blood. CDR3 bases: TGTGCCTGCCAGGTCGGCTACGAGCAGTACTTC. The encoded protein is CACQVGYEQYF.